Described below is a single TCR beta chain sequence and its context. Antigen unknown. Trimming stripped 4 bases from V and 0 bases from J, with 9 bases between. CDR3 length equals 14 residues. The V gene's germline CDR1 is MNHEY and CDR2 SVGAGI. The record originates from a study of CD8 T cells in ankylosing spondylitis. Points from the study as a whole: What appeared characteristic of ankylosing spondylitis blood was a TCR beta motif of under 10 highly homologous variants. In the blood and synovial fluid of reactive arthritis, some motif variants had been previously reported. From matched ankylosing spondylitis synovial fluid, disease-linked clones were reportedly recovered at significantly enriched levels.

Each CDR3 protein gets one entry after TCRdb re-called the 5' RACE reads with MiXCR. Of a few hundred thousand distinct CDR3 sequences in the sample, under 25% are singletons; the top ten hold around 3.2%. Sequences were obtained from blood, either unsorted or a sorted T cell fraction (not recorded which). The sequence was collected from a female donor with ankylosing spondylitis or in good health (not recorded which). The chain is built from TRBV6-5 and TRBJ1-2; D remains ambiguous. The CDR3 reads CASSWIDTNYGYTF. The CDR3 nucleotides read TGTGCCAGCAGTTGGATAGACACTAACTATGGCTACACCTTC.